This entry lists 2 T cell receptor beta chains sequenced from one sample in a study of blood T cell repertoires in COVID-19. Sequencing used immunoSEQ multiplex PCR; TCRdb keeps in-frame clones, though not all of them. The sample yields more than 90,000 clones, 75% to 90% seen once. Sequencing was carried out using peripheral blood. Receptors were obtained from an elderly man with acute or convalescent COVID-19.

The chain joins TRBV27 to TRBJ2-3; 7 positions match TRBD2. Germline values: CDR1 MNHEY, CDR2 SMNVEV (reference sequence). The CDR3 is 20 amino acids. The trim removed 2 bases at V and 0 bases at J, leaving 17 bases unmatched. The CDR3 sequence: CASSLRPPGLQRLSTDTQYF. Written as DNA, the CDR3 is TGTGCCAGCAGTTTAAGGCCCCCGGGACTACAAAGGCTTAGCACAGATACGCAGTATTTT.

The J gene is TRBJ1-6, the V gene TRBV7-2; D is undetermined. This CDR3 region has 14 residues. Germline values: CDR1 SGHTA, CDR2 FQGNSA. Between the trimmed V and J ends, which lost 2 bases and 9 bases, there was a span of 11 bases. CDR3 DNA sequence: TGTGCCAGCAGCTTATTAAAGGGAGGTTCACCCCTCCACTTT. This translates into CASSLLKGGSPLHF.